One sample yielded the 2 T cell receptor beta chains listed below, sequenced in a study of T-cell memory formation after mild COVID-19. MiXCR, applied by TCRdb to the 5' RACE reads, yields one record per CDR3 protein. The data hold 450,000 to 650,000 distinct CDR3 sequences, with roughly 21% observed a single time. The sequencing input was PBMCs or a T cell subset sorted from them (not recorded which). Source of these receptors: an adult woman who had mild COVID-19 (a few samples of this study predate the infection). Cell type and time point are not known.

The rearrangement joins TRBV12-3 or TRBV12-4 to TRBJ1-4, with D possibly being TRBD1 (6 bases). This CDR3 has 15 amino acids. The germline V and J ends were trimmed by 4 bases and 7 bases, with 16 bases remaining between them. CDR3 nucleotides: TGTGCCAGCAGTTCCCCCTGGGGGGGGCGTGAAAAACTGTTTTTT. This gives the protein CASSSPWGGREKLFF.

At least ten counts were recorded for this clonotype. The CDR3 sequence is CASSRPGLDHNEQFF. DNA of the CDR3: TGCGCCAGCAGTAGACCCGGGCTAGACCACAATGAGCAGTTCTTC. The chain couples TRBV10-2 to TRBJ2-1; unclear D gene. The CDR3 consists of 15 residues. Germline V gene lookup returns CDR1 WSHSY and CDR2 SAAADI. V gave up 5 bases and J gave up 5 bases, with 16 bases separating them.